The rows below give T cell receptor beta chains drawn from one sample of a study of T cells after yellow fever vaccination. TCRdb independently ran MiXCR on the 5' RACE reads; one entry per CDR3 protein. The sample records around 610,000 distinct CDR3 sequences, roughly 14% being singletons. Sequencing was performed on PBMCs, taken on the day of the yellow fever booster vaccination. These receptors all stem from a man younger than 45 who received the YFV17D yellow fever vaccine. Each CDR3 is given with its conserved first and last residue. Fields, in order: J gene, V gene, clone size, D gene, CDR3 protein, CDR3 DNA. D genes are given only for firm matches. Clone sizes are given selectively: once, few, many, or a class where the clone is expanded.

j_call: TRBJ2-1; v_call: TRBV15; clone_size: few; d_call: TRBD2; cdr3_aa: CATSGLFNNEQFF; cdr3_nt: TGTGCCACTTCGGGACTATTTAACAATGAGCAGTTCTTC
j_call: TRBJ2-1; v_call: TRBV27; clone_size: -; d_call: -; cdr3_aa: CASSFSVVNEQFF; cdr3_nt: TGTGCCAGCAGTTTTTCCGTTGTCAATGAGCAGTTCTTC
j_call: TRBJ2-5; v_call: TRBV5-4; clone_size: few; d_call: -; cdr3_aa: CASSPLRGQPQRETQYF; cdr3_nt: TGTGCCAGCAGTCCCCTCCGGGGACAACCCCAGAGGGAGACCCAGTACTTC
j_call: TRBJ2-1; v_call: TRBV6-5; clone_size: few; d_call: -; cdr3_aa: CASSSDGSWNEQFF; cdr3_nt: TGTGCCAGCAGTTCCGACGGGAGTTGGAATGAGCAGTTCTTC
j_call: TRBJ1-6; v_call: TRBV9; clone_size: -; d_call: TRBD1; cdr3_aa: CASSPRQGSPLHF; cdr3_nt: TGTGCCAGCAGCCCCCGACAGGGATCACCCCTCCACTTT
j_call: TRBJ1-1; v_call: TRBV5-1; clone_size: few; d_call: -; cdr3_aa: CASTISNGQEAFF; cdr3_nt: TGCGCCAGCACCATAAGTAATGGACAGGAAGCTTTCTTT
j_call: TRBJ2-1; v_call: TRBV5-5; clone_size: -; d_call: TRBD2; cdr3_aa: CASSLGSGGSYNEQFF; cdr3_nt: TGTGCCAGCAGCTTGGGTAGCGGGGGTTCCTACAATGAGCAGTTCTTC
j_call: TRBJ2-1; v_call: TRBV4-3; clone_size: few; d_call: -; cdr3_aa: CASSQRFLDEQFF; cdr3_nt: TGCGCCAGCAGCCAAAGATTCCTGGATGAGCAGTTCTTC
j_call: TRBJ1-5; v_call: TRBV3-1; clone_size: few; d_call: -; cdr3_aa: CASSQDRNPNQPQHF; cdr3_nt: TGTGCCAGCAGCCAAGATAGGAACCCCAATCAGCCCCAGCATTTT
j_call: TRBJ1-1; v_call: TRBV4-3; clone_size: -; d_call: TRBD1; cdr3_aa: CASSHTGVVTEAFF; cdr3_nt: TGCGCCAGCAGCCACACAGGGGTGGTCACTGAAGCTTTCTTT
j_call: TRBJ2-1; v_call: TRBV7-2; clone_size: few; d_call: TRBD1; cdr3_aa: CASSVLLRDRGDNEQFF; cdr3_nt: TGTGCCAGCAGCGTCCTACTACGGGACAGGGGGGACAATGAGCAGTTCTTC
j_call: TRBJ2-2; v_call: TRBV3-1; clone_size: -; d_call: -; cdr3_aa: CASSQDLIRRGNTGELFF; cdr3_nt: TGTGCCAGCAGCCAAGATTTAATTCGGCGGGGGAACACCGGGGAGCTGTTTTTT
j_call: TRBJ2-3; v_call: TRBV7-8; clone_size: -; d_call: TRBD1; cdr3_aa: CASSRGTGQTQYF; cdr3_nt: TGTGCCAGCAGCCGCGGGACAGGGCAAACGCAGTATTTT
j_call: TRBJ2-7; v_call: TRBV6-2/TRBV6-3; clone_size: -; d_call: -; cdr3_aa: CASSSARQRRYEQYF; cdr3_nt: TGTGCCAGCAGTTCCGCCAGGCAGCGCAGATACGAGCAGTACTTC
j_call: TRBJ1-6; v_call: TRBV4-2; clone_size: few; d_call: -; cdr3_aa: CASSQDRAYSPLHF; cdr3_nt: TGTGCCAGCAGCCAAGATCGGGCGTATTCACCCCTCCACTTT
j_call: TRBJ2-1; v_call: TRBV29-1; clone_size: few; d_call: -; cdr3_aa: CSSRGAYNEQFF; cdr3_nt: TGCAGCTCCAGGGGGGCTTACAATGAGCAGTTCTTC
j_call: TRBJ2-5; v_call: TRBV15; clone_size: few; d_call: -; cdr3_aa: CATGASGHPQETQYF; cdr3_nt: TGTGCCACCGGGGCCTCCGGACATCCTCAAGAGACCCAGTACTTC
j_call: TRBJ1-1; v_call: TRBV5-5; clone_size: -; d_call: -; cdr3_aa: CASSLQLMNTEAFF; cdr3_nt: TGTGCCAGCAGCTTGCAACTTATGAACACTGAAGCTTTCTTT
j_call: TRBJ2-3; v_call: TRBV4-2; clone_size: -; d_call: -; cdr3_aa: CASSQDRRGTDTQYF; cdr3_nt: TGTGCCAGCAGCCAAGATAGGAGGGGGACAGATACGCAGTATTTT
j_call: TRBJ2-7; v_call: TRBV25-1; clone_size: few; d_call: TRBD2; cdr3_aa: CASSELASGGDEQYF; cdr3_nt: TGTGCCAGCAGTGAATTGGCCAGCGGGGGCGACGAGCAGTACTTC
j_call: TRBJ2-3; v_call: TRBV27; clone_size: -; d_call: TRBD2; cdr3_aa: CASSLNSLAGTDTQYF; cdr3_nt: TGTGCCAGCAGTTTAAATTCGCTAGCGGGCACAGATACGCAGTATTTT
j_call: TRBJ2-5; v_call: TRBV29-1; clone_size: few; d_call: TRBD1; cdr3_aa: CSAASGTGRETQYF; cdr3_nt: TGCAGCGCCGCCTCCGGGACAGGGCGCGAGACCCAGTACTTC
j_call: TRBJ1-5; v_call: TRBV6-5; clone_size: -; d_call: TRBD1; cdr3_aa: CASSWTGRNQPQHF; cdr3_nt: TGTGCCAGCAGTTGGACAGGGCGCAATCAGCCCCAGCATTTT
j_call: TRBJ1-2; v_call: TRBV7-2; clone_size: -; d_call: TRBD1; cdr3_aa: CASSHNRGRNYGYTF; cdr3_nt: TGTGCCAGCAGCCACAACAGGGGACGGAACTATGGCTACACCTTC
j_call: TRBJ2-6; v_call: TRBV10-2; clone_size: few; d_call: -; cdr3_aa: CASSDGTDPLLSSGANVLTF; cdr3_nt: TGCGCCAGCAGTGACGGAACCGACCCTCTTCTTAGCTCTGGGGCCAACGTCCTGACTTTC
j_call: TRBJ2-2; v_call: TRBV11-2; clone_size: few; d_call: TRBD1; cdr3_aa: CASSSGQGVGELFF; cdr3_nt: TGTGCCAGCAGCTCCGGACAGGGGGTCGGGGAGCTGTTTTTT
j_call: TRBJ2-1; v_call: TRBV2; clone_size: -; d_call: -; cdr3_aa: CASTDSQINEQFF; cdr3_nt: TGTGCCAGCACCGACAGCCAGATCAATGAGCAGTTCTTC
j_call: TRBJ2-1; v_call: TRBV29-1; clone_size: few; d_call: -; cdr3_aa: CSSSYGTSSYNEQFF; cdr3_nt: TGCAGCTCCTCATACGGCACCAGCTCCTACAATGAGCAGTTCTTC
j_call: TRBJ1-1; v_call: TRBV3-1; clone_size: -; d_call: -; cdr3_aa: CASSQDGWRTEAFF; cdr3_nt: TGTGCCAGCAGCCAGGACGGATGGCGAACTGAAGCTTTCTTT
j_call: TRBJ2-3; v_call: TRBV7-8; clone_size: few; d_call: -; cdr3_aa: CASSLEYPTDTQYF; cdr3_nt: TGTGCCAGCAGCTTAGAATACCCCACAGATACGCAGTATTTT
j_call: TRBJ2-1; v_call: TRBV6-1; clone_size: few; d_call: TRBD1; cdr3_aa: CAVAGTGGWNEQFF; cdr3_nt: TGTGCCGTAGCCGGGACAGGGGGCTGGAATGAGCAGTTCTTC
j_call: TRBJ2-5; v_call: TRBV7-2; clone_size: -; d_call: -; cdr3_aa: CASSPSGVKETQYF; cdr3_nt: TGTGCCAGCAGTCCTTCGGGAGTAAAAGAGACCCAGTACTTC
j_call: TRBJ2-1; v_call: TRBV27; clone_size: -; d_call: -; cdr3_aa: CASSLGLPNNEQFF; cdr3_nt: TGTGCCAGCAGTTTGGGACTGCCCAACAATGAGCAGTTCTTC
j_call: TRBJ2-1; v_call: TRBV19; clone_size: few; d_call: -; cdr3_aa: CATSQFRDSEYNEQFF; cdr3_nt: TGTGCCACTAGCCAATTTCGGGACTCCGAATACAATGAGCAGTTCTTC
j_call: TRBJ1-5; v_call: TRBV5-1; clone_size: many; d_call: -; cdr3_aa: CASSLAGDQPQHF; cdr3_nt: TGCGCCAGCAGCTTGGCCGGAGACCAGCCCCAGCATTTT
j_call: TRBJ2-5; v_call: TRBV18; clone_size: few; d_call: -; cdr3_aa: CASSPLMEETQYF; cdr3_nt: TGTGCCAGCTCACCACTAATGGAAGAGACCCAGTACTTC
j_call: TRBJ2-5; v_call: TRBV29-1; clone_size: -; d_call: -; cdr3_aa: CSVGLPPQETQYF; cdr3_nt: TGCAGCGTTGGACTGCCCCCACAAGAGACCCAGTACTTC
j_call: TRBJ2-7; v_call: TRBV11-2; clone_size: many; d_call: TRBD2; cdr3_aa: CASSSTGGGSEQYF; cdr3_nt: TGTGCCAGCAGCTCTACGGGAGGGGGATCCGAGCAGTACTTC
j_call: TRBJ1-1; v_call: TRBV5-1; clone_size: -; d_call: TRBD1; cdr3_aa: CASSPQGWNTEAFF; cdr3_nt: TGCGCCAGCAGCCCACAGGGGTGGAACACTGAAGCTTTCTTT
j_call: TRBJ2-7; v_call: TRBV7-2; clone_size: few; d_call: TRBD1; cdr3_aa: CASGAGDSLYEQYF; cdr3_nt: TGTGCCAGCGGCGCTGGGGACAGCCTCTACGAGCAGTACTTC
j_call: TRBJ2-5; v_call: TRBV18; clone_size: few; d_call: TRBD2; cdr3_aa: CASSPLLAGETQYF; cdr3_nt: TGTGCCAGCTCACCACTCCTAGCGGGAGAGACCCAGTACTTC
j_call: TRBJ2-1; v_call: TRBV10-3; clone_size: many; d_call: -; cdr3_aa: CAISELDEQFF; cdr3_nt: TGTGCCATCAGTGAGTTGGATGAGCAGTTCTTC
j_call: TRBJ2-5; v_call: TRBV27; clone_size: few; d_call: -; cdr3_aa: CASSSGLRETQYF; cdr3_nt: TGTGCCAGCAGTTCGGGACTGCGAGAGACCCAGTACTTC
j_call: TRBJ2-7; v_call: TRBV7-2; clone_size: -; d_call: TRBD1; cdr3_aa: CASSFRSSGTVSYEQYF; cdr3_nt: TGTGCCAGCAGCTTCCGTAGTTCGGGGACAGTCTCCTACGAGCAGTACTTC
j_call: TRBJ1-2; v_call: TRBV12-3/TRBV12-4; clone_size: -; d_call: -; cdr3_aa: CASSLLYGYTF; cdr3_nt: TGTGCCAGCAGCCTCTTATATGGCTACACCTTC
j_call: TRBJ2-7; v_call: TRBV9; clone_size: few; d_call: -; cdr3_aa: CASSRDATYEQYF; cdr3_nt: TGTGCCAGCAGCCGGGACGCGACCTACGAGCAGTACTTC
j_call: TRBJ1-5; v_call: TRBV20-1; clone_size: few; d_call: TRBD1; cdr3_aa: CSAGQAYQPQHF; cdr3_nt: TGCAGTGCGGGACAGGCCTATCAGCCCCAGCATTTT
j_call: TRBJ1-1; v_call: TRBV20-1; clone_size: few; d_call: TRBD1; cdr3_aa: CSARGGGPNTEAFF; cdr3_nt: TGCAGTGCTAGGGGAGGGGGCCCGAACACTGAAGCTTTCTTT
j_call: TRBJ2-1; v_call: TRBV9; clone_size: few; d_call: TRBD2; cdr3_aa: CASSVGPSGSYEQFF; cdr3_nt: TGTGCCAGCAGCGTAGGTCCTAGCGGGAGCTATGAGCAGTTCTTC
j_call: TRBJ2-7; v_call: TRBV19; clone_size: -; d_call: -; cdr3_aa: CASSLTWEGEQYF; cdr3_nt: TGTGCCAGTAGCTTGACTTGGGAAGGCGAGCAGTACTTC
j_call: TRBJ2-1; v_call: TRBV5-4; clone_size: few; d_call: TRBD2; cdr3_aa: CASSLDGTSGTSRGNEQFF; cdr3_nt: TGTGCCAGCAGCTTGGATGGGACTAGCGGGACCTCAAGGGGTAATGAGCAGTTCTTC
j_call: TRBJ2-3; v_call: TRBV5-1; clone_size: -; d_call: TRBD2; cdr3_aa: CASSLATSASTDTQYF; cdr3_nt: TGCGCCAGCAGCTTGGCTACTAGCGCGAGCACAGATACGCAGTATTTT
j_call: TRBJ1-2; v_call: TRBV24-1; clone_size: few; d_call: -; cdr3_aa: CATSDARGVKGYTF; cdr3_nt: TGTGCCACCAGTGATGCCAGGGGAGTTAAGGGCTACACCTTC
j_call: TRBJ1-6; v_call: TRBV3-1; clone_size: -; d_call: -; cdr3_aa: CASSQVWANSPLHF; cdr3_nt: TGTGCCAGCAGCCAAGTGTGGGCTAATTCACCCCTCCACTTT
j_call: TRBJ2-5; v_call: TRBV7-2; clone_size: few; d_call: -; cdr3_aa: CASSFTTGVEETQYF; cdr3_nt: TGTGCCAGCAGCTTCACGACAGGCGTGGAGGAGACCCAGTACTTC
j_call: TRBJ1-6; v_call: TRBV2; clone_size: -; d_call: TRBD1; cdr3_aa: CAGGLTGQENSPLHF; cdr3_nt: TGTGCCGGGGGCCTTACGGGACAGGAAAATTCACCCCTCCACTTT
j_call: TRBJ1-5; v_call: TRBV19; clone_size: few; d_call: -; cdr3_aa: CASSIGVGSNQPQHF; cdr3_nt: TGTGCCAGTAGTATCGGGGTTGGGAGCAATCAGCCCCAGCATTTT